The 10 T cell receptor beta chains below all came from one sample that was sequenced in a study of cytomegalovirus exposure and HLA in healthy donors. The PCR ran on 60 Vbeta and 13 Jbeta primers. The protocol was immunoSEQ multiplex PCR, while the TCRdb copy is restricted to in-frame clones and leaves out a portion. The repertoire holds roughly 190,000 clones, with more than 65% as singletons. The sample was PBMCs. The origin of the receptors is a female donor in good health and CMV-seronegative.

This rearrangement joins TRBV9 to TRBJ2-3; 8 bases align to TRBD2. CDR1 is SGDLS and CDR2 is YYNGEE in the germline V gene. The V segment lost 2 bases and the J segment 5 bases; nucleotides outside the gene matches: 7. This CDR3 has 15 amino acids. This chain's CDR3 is CASSVGRGGGDTQYF. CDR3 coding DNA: TGTGCCAGCAGCGTGGGACGGGGGGGCGGAGATACGCAGTATTTT.

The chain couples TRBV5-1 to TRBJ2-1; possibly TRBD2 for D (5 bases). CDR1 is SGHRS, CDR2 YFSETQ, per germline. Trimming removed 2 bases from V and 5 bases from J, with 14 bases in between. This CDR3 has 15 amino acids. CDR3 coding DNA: TGCGCCAGCAGCTTCAACGGGATAAGGGACAATGAGCAGTTCTTC. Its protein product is CASSFNGIRDNEQFF.

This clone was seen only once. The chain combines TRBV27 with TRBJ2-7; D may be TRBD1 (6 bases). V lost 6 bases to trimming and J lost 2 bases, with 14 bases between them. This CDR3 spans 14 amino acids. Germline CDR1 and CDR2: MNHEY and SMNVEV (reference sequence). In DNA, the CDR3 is TGTGCCAGCAGGACACAGGGATGGGCCTACGAGCAGTACTTC. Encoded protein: CASRTQGWAYEQYF.

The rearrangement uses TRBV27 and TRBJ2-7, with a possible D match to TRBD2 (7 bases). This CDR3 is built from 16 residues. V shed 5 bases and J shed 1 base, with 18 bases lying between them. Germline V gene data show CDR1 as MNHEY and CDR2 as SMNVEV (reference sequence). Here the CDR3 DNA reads TGTGCCAGCAGTCTAGGGGTCGGGGGGACATCCTACGAGCAGTACTTC. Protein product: CASSLGVGGTSYEQYF.

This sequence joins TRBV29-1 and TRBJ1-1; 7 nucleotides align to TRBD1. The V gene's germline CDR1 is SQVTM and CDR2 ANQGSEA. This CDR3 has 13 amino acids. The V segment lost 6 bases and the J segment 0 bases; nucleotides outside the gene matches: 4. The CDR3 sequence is CSVAGTVNTEAFF. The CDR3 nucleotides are TGCAGCGTAGCCGGGACAGTGAACACTGAAGCTTTCTTT.

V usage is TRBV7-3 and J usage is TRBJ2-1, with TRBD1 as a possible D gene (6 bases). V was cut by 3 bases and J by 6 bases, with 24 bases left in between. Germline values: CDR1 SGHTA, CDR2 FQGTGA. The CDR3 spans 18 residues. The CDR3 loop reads CASSLGITGTSWVNEQFF. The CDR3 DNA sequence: TGTGCCAGCAGCTTGGGGATTACAGGGACGAGCTGGGTCAATGAGCAGTTCTTC.

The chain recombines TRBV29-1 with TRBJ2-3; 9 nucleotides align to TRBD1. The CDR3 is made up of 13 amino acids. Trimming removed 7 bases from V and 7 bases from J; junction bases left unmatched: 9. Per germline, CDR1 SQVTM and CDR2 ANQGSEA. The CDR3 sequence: CSATVQGANTQYF. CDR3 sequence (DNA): TGCAGCGCTACAGTACAGGGGGCGAATACGCAGTATTTT.

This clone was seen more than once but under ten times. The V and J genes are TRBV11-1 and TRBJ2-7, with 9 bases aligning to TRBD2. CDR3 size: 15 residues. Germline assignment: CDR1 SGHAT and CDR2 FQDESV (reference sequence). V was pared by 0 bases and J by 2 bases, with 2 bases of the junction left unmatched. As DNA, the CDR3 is TGTGCCAGCAGCTTAGCCTCTAGCGGGACCTACGAGCAGTACTTC. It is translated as CASSLASSGTYEQYF.

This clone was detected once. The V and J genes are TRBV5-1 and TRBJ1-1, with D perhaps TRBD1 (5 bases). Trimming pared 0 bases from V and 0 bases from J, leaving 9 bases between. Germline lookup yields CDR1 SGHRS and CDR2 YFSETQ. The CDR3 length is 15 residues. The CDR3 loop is CASSLDGHLNTEAFF. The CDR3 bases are TGCGCCAGCAGCTTGGACGGACACCTGAACACTGAAGCTTTCTTT.

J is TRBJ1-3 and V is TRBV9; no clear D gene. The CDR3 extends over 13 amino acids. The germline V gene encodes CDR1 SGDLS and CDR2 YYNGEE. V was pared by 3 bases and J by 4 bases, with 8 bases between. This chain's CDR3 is CASSAVQGNTIYF. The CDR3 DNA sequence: TGTGCCAGCAGCGCAGTGCAGGGAAACACCATATATTTT. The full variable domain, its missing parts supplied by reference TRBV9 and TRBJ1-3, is DSGVTQTPKHLITATGQRVTLRCSPRSGDLSVYWYQQSLDQGLQFLIQYYNGEERAKGNILERFSAQQFPDLHSELNLSSLELGDSALYFCASSAVQGNTIYFGEGSWLTVV.